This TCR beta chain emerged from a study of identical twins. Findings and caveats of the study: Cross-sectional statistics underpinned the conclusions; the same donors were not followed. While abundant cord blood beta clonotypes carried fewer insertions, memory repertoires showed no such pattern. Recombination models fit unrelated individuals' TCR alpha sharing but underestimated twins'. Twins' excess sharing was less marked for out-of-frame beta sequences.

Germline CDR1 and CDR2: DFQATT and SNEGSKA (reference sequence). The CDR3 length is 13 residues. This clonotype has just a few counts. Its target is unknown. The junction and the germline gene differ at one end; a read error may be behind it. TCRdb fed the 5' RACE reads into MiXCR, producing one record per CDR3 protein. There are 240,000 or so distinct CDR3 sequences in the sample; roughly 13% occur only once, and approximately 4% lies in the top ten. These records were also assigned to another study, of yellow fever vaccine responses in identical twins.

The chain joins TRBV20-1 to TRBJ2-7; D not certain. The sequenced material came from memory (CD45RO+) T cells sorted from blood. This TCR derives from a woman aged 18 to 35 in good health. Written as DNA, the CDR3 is TGCAGTGCGAGAGACTCGATGACCTACGAGCAGTACTTC. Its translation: CSARDSMTYEQYF.